This entry is about one TCR beta chain. V lost 9 bases, J lost 2 bases, and 5 bases stayed unmatched. The CDR3 runs 14 residues. Germline assignment: CDR1 SGHDN and CDR2 FVKESK. Some clones are missing from TCRdb's copy, which holds only in-frame ones; the method was immunoSEQ multiplex PCR. The table records fewer than 350,000 clones, about 86% of them present only once. The record originates from a study of blood T cell repertoires in COVID-19. The source material was PBMCs or T cells enriched from blood (not recorded which). The rearrangement links TRBV14 to TRBJ1-2, with 11 positions matching TRBD1. The source is a middle-aged woman with acute COVID-19. The CDR3 loop reads CASRTGGANYGYTF. In nucleotides, the CDR3 is TGTGCCAGTCGGACAGGGGGCGCGAACTATGGCTACACCTTC.